This TCR beta chain derives from a study of CD8 T cells in Susac syndrome. Study overall: When blood was drawn, patients with Susac syndrome were on intravenous immunoglobulin alone, on corticosteroids, or therapy-naive. Study conclusions and caveats: Within total CD8+ repertoires, over 15 Susac-specific public clones were found, and within CD8+ TEMRA repertoires, 4 to 6.

Random hexamers were used to reverse transcribe the RNA input (about 0.45 to 1 ug). Amplification of TCR beta CDR3 by immunoSEQ multiplex PCR spanned 54 Vbeta and 13 Jbeta. From the immunoSEQ multiplex PCR reads, TCRdb called clonotypes with MiXCR, one entry per CDR3 protein. This table holds some 200,000 distinct CDR3 sequences, around 93% found once. Per the germline V gene, CDR1 is SNHLY and CDR2 is FYNNEI. Between the trimmed V and J ends, which lost 4 bases and 3 bases, there was a span of 7 bases. The CDR3 is 12 amino acids. Comment on this clonotype: Its antigen is currently unknown.

The chain is built from TRBV2 and TRBJ2-7; tentatively, D is TRBD2 (6 bases). The source material was CD8+ T cells from PBMCs. The origin of this receptor is a human donor with Susac syndrome. In DNA, the CDR3 is TGTGCCAGCAGTGGACTAGGCTACGAGCAGTACTTC. Protein: CASSGLGYEQYF.